This TCR beta chain was observed in a study of identical twins. With 4 bases removed from V and 7 bases from J, the gap between germline ends came to 20 bases. CDR3 size: 15 residues. MiXCR was run by TCRdb on the 5' RACE reads, yielding one entry per CDR3 protein. The table lists 500,000 to 600,000 distinct CDR3 sequences, 22% of them singletons. This sample also belongs to another study, concerning T cells expressing NK-cell markers.

Input material: CD4+ T cells sorted from blood. This rearrangement joins TRBV12-3 or TRBV12-4 to TRBJ2-7, with D perhaps matching TRBD1 (6 bases). The sequence was obtained from a woman between 18 and 29 years old in good health. The CDR3 bases are TGTGCCAGCAGTTGGGGGCTCTTGATGGGAAGGGAGCAGTACTTC. Translation: CASSWGLLMGREQYF.